This TCR beta chain was identified during a study of siplizumab effects on memory and regulatory T cells. Assaying covered some 10^5 TCR templates per sample. The repertoire was sequenced with immunoSEQ multiplex PCR; TCRdb's copy has only in-frame clones and lacks some. The data hold 90,000 to 130,000 clones, with 92% observed a single time. Germline V gene sequence: CDR1 SGHNT, CDR2 YYREEE (reference sequence). Trimming cost V 3 bases and J 2 bases, with 9 bases left between them. The CDR3 loop spans 13 amino acids. Findings and caveats of the study: Alloreactive sequences tracing back to unstimulated CD4+ memory cells were significantly reduced by siplizumab. Memory cells seemed less diverse than naive T cells, which seemed major alloresponse contributors.

Comments on this clone: Its antigen is unknown.

The sequence derives from a human donor in good health. The chain combines TRBV5-4 with TRBJ2-7; the D gene is possibly TRBD1 (6 bases). Input material: CD4+ T cells sorted from blood. The CDR3 spells CASSSRTAYEQYF. CDR3 DNA sequence: TGTGCCAGCAGCTCCCGGACAGCCTACGAGCAGTACTTC.